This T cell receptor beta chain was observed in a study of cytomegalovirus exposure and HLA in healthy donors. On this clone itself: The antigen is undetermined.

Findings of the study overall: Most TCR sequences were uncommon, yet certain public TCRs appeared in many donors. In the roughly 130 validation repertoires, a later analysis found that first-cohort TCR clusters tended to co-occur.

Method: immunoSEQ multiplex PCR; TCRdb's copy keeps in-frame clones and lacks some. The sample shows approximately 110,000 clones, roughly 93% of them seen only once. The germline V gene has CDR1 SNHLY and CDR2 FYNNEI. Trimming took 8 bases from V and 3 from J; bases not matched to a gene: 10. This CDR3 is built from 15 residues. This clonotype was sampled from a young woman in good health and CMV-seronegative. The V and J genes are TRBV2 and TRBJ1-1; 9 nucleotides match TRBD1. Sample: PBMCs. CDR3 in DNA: TGTGCCAGCGGGAGGCTCGACAGGGGGGACACTGAAGCTTTCTTT. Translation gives CASGRLDRGDTEAFF.